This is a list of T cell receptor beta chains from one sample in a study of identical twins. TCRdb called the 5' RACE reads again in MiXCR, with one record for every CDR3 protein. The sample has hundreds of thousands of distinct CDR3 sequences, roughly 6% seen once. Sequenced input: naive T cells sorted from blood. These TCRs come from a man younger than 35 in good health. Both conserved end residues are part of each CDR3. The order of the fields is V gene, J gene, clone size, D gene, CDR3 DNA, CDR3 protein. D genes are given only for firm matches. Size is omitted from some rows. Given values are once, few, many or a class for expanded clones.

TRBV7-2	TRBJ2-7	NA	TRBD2	TGTGCCAGCAGCTTAGGACTAGCGGGAGCAATCTACGAGCAGTACTTC	CASSLGLAGAIYEQYF
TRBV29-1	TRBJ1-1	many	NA	TGCAGCGGGGAGGAGGGGGAAAGAACTGAAGCTTTCTTT	CSGEEGERTEAFF
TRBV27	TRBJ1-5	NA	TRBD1	TGTGCCAGCAGCACAGGGGGGGGGCTCCATCAGCCCCAGCATTTT	CASSTGGGLHQPQHF
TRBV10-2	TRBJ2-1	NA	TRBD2	TGCGCCAGCAGGCAGTCTCGGGAGGGATTAGACAATGAGCAGTTCTTC	CASRQSREGLDNEQFF
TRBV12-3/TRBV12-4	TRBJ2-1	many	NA	TGTGCCAGCAGTTTAGAAAGGACTATTGGCTCCTACAATGAGCAGTTCTTC	CASSLERTIGSYNEQFF
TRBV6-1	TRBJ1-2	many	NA	TGTGCCAGCAGCTTCGAAAGAAACTATGGCTACACCTTC	CASSFERNYGYTF
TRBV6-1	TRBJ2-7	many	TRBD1	TGTGCCACCCTAAGGACAGGGGGCGCCTACGAGCAGTACTTC	CATLRTGGAYEQYF
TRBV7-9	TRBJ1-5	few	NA	TGTGCCAGCAGCTTCTTCAATGGGGACTATGATCAGCCCCAGCATTTT	CASSFFNGDYDQPQHF
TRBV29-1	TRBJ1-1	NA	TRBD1	TGCAGCGCTCACAGGGGGACCACTGAAGCTTTCTTT	CSAHRGTTEAFF
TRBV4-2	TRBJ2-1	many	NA	TGTGCCAGCAGCCAAGATGGCACGGCTAGCGCCCTCGACAATGAGCAGTTCTTC	CASSQDGTASALDNEQFF
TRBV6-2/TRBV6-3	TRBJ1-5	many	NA	TGTGCCAGCAGTCGGGTCTTCAATAGCAATCAGCCCCAGCATTTT	CASSRVFNSNQPQHF
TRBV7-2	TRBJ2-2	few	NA	TGTGCCAGCAGCTTAACTAGCTTTTCCGGGGAGCTGTTTTTT	CASSLTSFSGELFF
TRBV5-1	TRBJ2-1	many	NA	TGCGCCAGCAGCCTGTCCCTTGGAGCGGGTACCTACAATGAGCAGTTCTTC	CASSLSLGAGTYNEQFF
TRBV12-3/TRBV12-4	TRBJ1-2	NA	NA	TGTGCCAGCAGTTTTGGGTACTATGGCTACACCTTC	CASSFGYYGYTF
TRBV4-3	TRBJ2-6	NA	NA	TGCGCCAGCAGCCAGGACCGGGCGGGTGGGGCCAACGTCCTGACTTTC	CASSQDRAGGANVLTF
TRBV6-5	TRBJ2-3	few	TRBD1	TGTGCCAGCAGTTACCGGGACAGGGGGCGGCTTAGCACAGATACGCAGTATTTT	CASSYRDRGRLSTDTQYF
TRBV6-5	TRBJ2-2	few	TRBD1	TGTGCCAGCAATTCAGGGGGCGTTTTCGGGGAGCTGTTTTTT	CASNSGGVFGELFF
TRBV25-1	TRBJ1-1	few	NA	TGTGCCAGCAGTCCCCTAAAGCCGGGATCTGAAGCTTTCTTT	CASSPLKPGSEAFF
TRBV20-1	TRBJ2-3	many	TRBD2	TGCAGTGCTAGAGATCTAGCGGGAGCGGATACGCAGTATTTT	CSARDLAGADTQYF
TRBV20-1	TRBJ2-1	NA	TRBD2	TGCAGTGCTAGAGATACTAGCGGGGAGAGCTCCTACAATGAGCAGTTCTTC	CSARDTSGESSYNEQFF
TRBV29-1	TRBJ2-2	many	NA	TGCAGCGTTGAAGATCGCAGGACCACCGGGGAGCTGTTTTTT	CSVEDRRTTGELFF
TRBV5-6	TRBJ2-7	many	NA	TGTGCCAGCAGCATCCGGCCTAGCTCCTACGAGCAGTACTTC	CASSIRPSSYEQYF
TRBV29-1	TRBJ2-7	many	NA	TGCAGCGTTGAAGATCTGGGAGAGCAGTACTTC	CSVEDLGEQYF
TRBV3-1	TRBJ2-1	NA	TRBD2	TGTGCCAGCAGCCCCTCAGGACTAGCGGGGAACAATGAGCAGTTCTTC	CASSPSGLAGNNEQFF
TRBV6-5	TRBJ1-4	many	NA	TGTGCCAGCAGTTACTCGAGCAGCAATAATGAAAAACTGTTTTTT	CASSYSSSNNEKLFF
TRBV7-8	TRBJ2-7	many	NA	TGTGCCAGCAGCAACCGGGACTCGTCGGAGGAGTACTTC	CASSNRDSSEEYF
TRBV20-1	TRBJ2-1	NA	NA	TGCAGTGCCAGACTAGAGAACTTTGAGCAGTTCTTC	CSARLENFEQFF